The next 21 T cell receptor beta chains were all read from a single sample in a study of OX40 agonist ivuxolimab in advanced cancers. This table comes from immunoSEQ multiplex PCR, and its TCRdb copy is limited to in-frame clones, with some not included. Seen here are around 84,000 clones, around 94% observed once, and the top ten hold approximately 11%. The sample was CD4+ or CD8+ T cells sorted from blood, taken in a trial of the OX40 agonist ivuxolimab. These receptors all come from an adult with an advanced solid tumor such as melanoma, head and neck, liver or kidney cancer.

The gene calls are TRBV13 and TRBJ2-7; possibly TRBD1 or TRBD2 for D (5 bases each). Trimming removed 0 bases from V and 2 bases from J, with 8 bases in between. The CDR3 consists of 14 residues. CDR1 PRHDT and CDR2 FYEKMQ come from the germline V gene (reference sequence). CDR3 sequence: CASSLGQGPYEQYF. CDR3 DNA: TGTGCCAGCAGCTTAGGGCAGGGACCCTACGAGCAGTACTTC.

The V call is TRBV14, the J call TRBJ1-5; 10 nucleotides agree with TRBD1. V lost 1 base and J lost 6; bases outside the gene matches: 3. CDR1 and CDR2 from the germline V gene are SGHDN and FVKESK. The CDR3 has 15 amino acids. This CDR3 is CASSQVWTGGQPQHF. The CDR3 DNA reads as TGTGCCAGCAGCCAAGTCTGGACAGGGGGTCAGCCCCAGCATTTT.

This CDR3 is CASSEGRGLTEAFF. The CDR3 DNA reads TGTGCCAGCAGCGAAGGGAGGGGTTTAACTGAAGCTTTCTTT. The chain couples TRBV9 to TRBJ1-1, with a tentative D call TRBD1 (5 bases). The CDR3 loop spans 14 amino acids. V gave up 3 bases and J gave up 5 bases, with 14 bases separating them. CDR1 is SGDLS and CDR2 is YYNGEE in the germline V gene.

The chain links TRBV7-6 to TRBJ2-3; D might be TRBD1 or TRBD2, each matching 5 bases. The CDR3 loop spans 16 amino acids. Germline V gene sequence: CDR1 SGHVS, CDR2 FNYEAQ. Trimming stripped 1 base from V and 4 bases from J, with 15 bases between. CDR3 DNA sequence: TGTGCCAGCAGCTTAGGTTGGGGGTCAGGCGCAGATACGCAGTATTTT. Its translation: CASSLGWGSGADTQYF.

The genes are TRBV5-1 and TRBJ2-3, with 8 bases that match TRBD1. Trimming at V came to 4 bases and at J to 4 bases, leaving 8 bases not matched to a gene. The CDR3 is made up of 15 amino acids. The germline V gene has CDR1 SGHRS and CDR2 YFSETQ. CDR3 nucleotide sequence: TGCGCCAGCAGCCTGTCAAGACAGGGGTCAGATACGCAGTATTTT. Translated: CASSLSRQGSDTQYF.

This clone has only one observation. V usage is TRBV7-2 and J usage is TRBJ1-1; 8 positions match TRBD1. Losses at the gene ends were 2 bases for V and 3 bases for J; bases not matched to a gene: 8. Germline V lookup: CDR1 SGHTA, CDR2 FQGNSA. CDR3 length: 16 residues. CDR3 in amino acids: CASSLSRTGWDTEAFF. CDR3 DNA: TGTGCCAGCAGCTTATCCCGGACAGGGTGGGACACTGAAGCTTTCTTT.

This sequence joins TRBV5-5 and TRBJ2-1; no clear D. Trimming shortened V by 0 bases and J by 8 bases, and 3 bases separated the two germline ends. CDR3 length: 11 amino acids. Looked up from germline, CDR1 is SGHKS and CDR2 is YYEKEE (reference sequence). CDR3 sequence reads: CASSLGHEQFF. CDR3 coding DNA: TGTGCCAGCAGCTTGGGCCATGAGCAGTTCTTC.

The rearrangement uses TRBV9 and TRBJ2-7; TRBD1 agrees at 7 bases. Germline V gene lookup returns CDR1 SGDLS and CDR2 YYNGEE. V lost 2 bases, J lost 2 bases, and 7 bases stayed unmatched. The CDR3 has 15 amino acids. The CDR3 reads CASSVTGTDAYEQYF. The CDR3 nucleotides read TGTGCCAGCAGCGTCACCGGGACAGATGCCTACGAGCAGTACTTC.

This chain connects TRBV4-3 to TRBJ1-1; 8 bases agree with TRBD1. Germline CDR1 reads LGHNA; CDR2 reads YSLEER. V was pared by 4 bases and J by 5 bases, with 15 bases of the junction left unmatched. CDR3 length: 17 amino acids. The CDR3 DNA reads as TGCGCCAGCAGCCCCTCCGGACAGGGCGGCGGTCGAACTGAAGCTTTCTTT. This encodes CASSPSGQGGGRTEAFF.

This clone was seen just once. The chain uses TRBV5-1 and TRBJ2-7, with D perhaps assigned TRBD1 or TRBD2 (5 bases each). V was pared by 2 bases and J by 5 bases, with 14 bases between. Germline V gene lookup returns CDR1 SGHRS and CDR2 YFSETQ. The CDR3 spans 14 residues. CDR3 loop: CASSLSGRGNEQYF. CDR3 in DNA: TGCGCCAGCAGCTTATCGGGACGTGGGAACGAGCAGTACTTC.

This chain links TRBV4-1 with TRBJ1-5; the D gene is possibly TRBD1 (6 bases). CDR1 and CDR2 from the germline V gene are MGHRA and YSYEKL. V was trimmed by 0 bases and J by 3 bases, leaving 12 bases between them. CDR3 size: 16 residues. The CDR3 loop is CASSQESGTNNQPQHF. CDR3 nucleotides: TGCGCCAGCAGCCAAGAGTCCGGGACAAACAATCAGCCCCAGCATTTT.

The V call is TRBV6-5, the J call TRBJ1-2, with D unresolved. The CDR3 is 13 residues long. V was cut by 2 bases and J by 7 bases, with 11 bases left in between. The germline V gene encodes CDR1 MNHEY and CDR2 SVGAGI. The CDR3 spells CASSYGKYGGYTF. CDR3 nucleotide sequence: TGTGCCAGCAGTTACGGGAAGTACGGTGGCTACACCTTC.

A word on this clone: This CDR3 is also generated by other DNA sequences in the sample. The CDR3 bases are TGTGCCAGCAGCTCCGGCACAGATACGCAGTATTTT. This gives the protein CASSSGTDTQYF. The V call is TRBV13, the J call TRBJ2-3; D unclear. The ends were cut back, 4 bases at V and 1 base at J, with 3 bases in the middle. From germline, CDR1 is PRHDT and CDR2 FYEKMQ (reference sequence). This CDR3 comprises 12 residues.

The V and J genes are TRBV4-3 and TRBJ2-1; D ambiguous. The CDR3 sequence is 15 residues long. Germline V CDR1 and CDR2: LGHNA, YSLEER. V was trimmed by 1 base and J by 2 bases, leaving 9 bases between them. The CDR3, as DNA: TGCGCCAGCAGCCAAGGATATTCGACCTACAATGAGCAGTTCTTC. Translated, it gives CASSQGYSTYNEQFF.

This rearrangement joins TRBV19 to TRBJ1-2; D might be TRBD1 (6 bases). Trimming shortened V by 6 bases and J by 6 bases, and 23 bases separated the two germline ends. Germline CDR1 and CDR2: LNHDA and SQIVND (reference sequence). This CDR3 region has 16 residues. The CDR3 DNA follows: TGTGCCAGTAGCCTAGTACTGGGTGGACAGACTGATGGCTACACCTTC. It is translated as CASSLVLGGQTDGYTF.

The J gene is TRBJ1-3, the V gene TRBV7-9, with 8 positions matching TRBD1. CDR3 length: 15 amino acids. Germline values: CDR1 SEHNR, CDR2 FQNEAQ (reference sequence). The trim removed 4 bases at V and 6 bases at J, leaving 8 bases unmatched. The CDR3 loop reads CASSYRTGWENTIYF. For the CDR3, the DNA is TGTGCCAGCAGCTATCGGACAGGGTGGGAAAACACCATATATTTT.

V is TRBV30 and J is TRBJ2-7; 9 nucleotides line up with TRBD2. The CDR3 is made up of 15 amino acids. Per germline, CDR1 GTSNPN and CDR2 SVGIG (reference sequence). V shed 1 base, J shed 4 bases, and the junction held 8 bases outside the gene matches. CDR3 coding DNA: TGTGCCTGGAGTGGGGTTAGCGGGAGATATTACGAGCAGTACTTC. Amino acid sequence: CAWSGVSGRYYEQYF.

This clone showed up just once. As DNA, the CDR3 is TGTGCCAGCAGCTTACCTAGACTAGTCGATGAGCAGTTCTTC. Protein product: CASSLPRLVDEQFF. This sequence joins TRBV7-9 and TRBJ2-1, with D tentatively TRBD2 (6 bases). Trimming took 2 bases from V and 8 from J, leaving 13 bases between them. Germline loops: CDR1 SEHNR, CDR2 FQNEAQ (reference sequence). This CDR3 is built from 14 residues.

This chain joins TRBV15 and TRBJ2-1; 13 bases fit TRBD2. The J segment lost 10 bases and the V segment lost 3 bases, leaving 6 bases of the junction unmatched. Germline assignment: CDR1 LNHNV and CDR2 YYDKDF (reference sequence). This CDR3 region has 15 residues. This CDR3 is CATSRPGLAGLEQFF. The CDR3 DNA follows: TGTGCCACCAGCAGGCCGGGACTAGCGGGATTGGAGCAGTTCTTC.

The V and J genes are TRBV19 and TRBJ2-7, with 7 bases identical to TRBD2. Germline lookup yields CDR1 LNHDA and CDR2 SQIVND (reference sequence). CDR3 length: 15 amino acids. V lost 0 bases, J lost 1 base, and 3 bases stayed unmatched. In nucleotides, the CDR3 is TGTGCCAGTAGTATAGAGGCTAGCGGATCCTACGAGCAGTACTTC. Protein product: CASSIEASGSYEQYF.

The rearrangement joins TRBV5-5 to TRBJ2-5, with D possibly TRBD2 on 5 matching bases. The CDR3 has 12 residues. The V gene's germline CDR1 is SGHKS and CDR2 YYEKEE (reference sequence). V dropped 4 bases and J dropped 4 bases, with 8 bases sitting between them. The CDR3 DNA reads as TGTGCCAGCAGCCCGGCGGGAGAGACCCAGTACTTC. This translates into CASSPAGETQYF.